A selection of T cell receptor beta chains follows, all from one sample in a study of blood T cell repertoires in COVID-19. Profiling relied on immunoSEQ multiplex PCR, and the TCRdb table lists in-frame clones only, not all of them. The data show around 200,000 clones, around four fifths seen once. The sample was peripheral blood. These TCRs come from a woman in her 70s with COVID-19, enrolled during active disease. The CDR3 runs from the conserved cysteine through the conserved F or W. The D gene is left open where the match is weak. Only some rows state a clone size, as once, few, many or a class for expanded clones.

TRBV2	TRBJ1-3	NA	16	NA	TGTGCCAGCAGTTTTTTGACTGGGAGCTCTGGAAACACCATATATTTT	CASSFLTGSSGNTIYF
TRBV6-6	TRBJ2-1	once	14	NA	TGTGCCAGCAGTCCCCGGGACTTGAGAAATGAGCAGTTCTTC	CASSPRDLRNEQFF
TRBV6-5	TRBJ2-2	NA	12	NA	TGTGCCAGCACATTGGAGGGAGGGGAGCTGTTTTTT	CASTLEGGELFF
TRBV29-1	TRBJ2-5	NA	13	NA	TGCAGCGTTGTCGGGCTACGGGGGGAGACCCAGTACTTC	CSVVGLRGETQYF
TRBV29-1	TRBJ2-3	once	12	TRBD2	TGCAGCGTTGAAGTTAGCGGGAATGCGCAGTATTTT	CSVEVSGNAQYF
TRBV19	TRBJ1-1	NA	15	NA	TGTGCCAGTAGTATTAGCGGACATTGGAGCACTGAAGCTTTCTTT	CASSISGHWSTEAFF
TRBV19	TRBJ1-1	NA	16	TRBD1	TGTGCCAGTAAATCCGGGACAGGGCCCATGAACACTGAAGCTTTCTTT	CASKSGTGPMNTEAFF
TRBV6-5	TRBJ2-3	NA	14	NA	TGTGCCAGCAGTTACTCACGGTCCGGGAGTACGCAGTATTTT	CASSYSRSGSTQYF
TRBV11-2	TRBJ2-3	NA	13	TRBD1	TGTGCCAGCAGCGACAGGGTCACAGATACGCAGTATTTT	CASSDRVTDTQYF
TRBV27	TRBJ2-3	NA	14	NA	TGTGCCAGCAGTTTCGACACCTCCACAGATACGCAGTATTTT	CASSFDTSTDTQYF
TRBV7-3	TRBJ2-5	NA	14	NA	TGTGCCAGCAGCCGAGGAGGGGGCTTGGAGACCCAGTACTTC	CASSRGGGLETQYF
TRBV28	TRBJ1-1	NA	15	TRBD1	TGTGCCAGCAGTCCCAACAGGGGAGGAGCCACTGAAGCTTTCTTT	CASSPNRGGATEAFF
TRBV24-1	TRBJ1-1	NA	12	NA	TGTGCCACCAGTTCCAGGGGCCAAGAAGCTTTCTTT	CATSSRGQEAFF
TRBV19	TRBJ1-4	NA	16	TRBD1	TGTGCCAGTAGTATATCCCCCAGGGGGAGATATGAAAAACTGTTTTTT	CASSISPRGRYEKLFF
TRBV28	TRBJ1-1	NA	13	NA	TGTGCCAGCAGAAGGGGGGGGAACACTGAAGCTTTCTTT	CASRRGGNTEAFF
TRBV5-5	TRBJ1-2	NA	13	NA	TGTGCCAGCAGCTTAAACATCCCCTATGGCTACACCTTC	CASSLNIPYGYTF
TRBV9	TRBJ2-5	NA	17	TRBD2	TGTGCCAGCAGCGTAGGATACGGGACTAGCCTTGAAGAGACCCAGTACTTC	CASSVGYGTSLEETQYF
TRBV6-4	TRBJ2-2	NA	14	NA	TGTGCCAGCAAGGAGACAGGGAACACCGGGGAGCTGTTTTTT	CASKETGNTGELFF
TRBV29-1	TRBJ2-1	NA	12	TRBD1	TGCAGCGTTAGGACAGGGCGCAATGAGCAGTTCTTC	CSVRTGRNEQFF
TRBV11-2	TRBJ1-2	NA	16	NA	TGTGCCAGCAGCTTCGCTCGCGGGTTCGGCTCCTATGGCTACACCTTC	CASSFARGFGSYGYTF
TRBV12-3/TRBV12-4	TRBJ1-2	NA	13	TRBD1	TGTGCCAGCAGTCGGGGACAGAACTATGGCTACACCTTC	CASSRGQNYGYTF
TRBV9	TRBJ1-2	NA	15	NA	TGTGCCAGCAGCGTAGCTTCAGGGGAGGGCTATGGCTACACCTTC	CASSVASGEGYGYTF
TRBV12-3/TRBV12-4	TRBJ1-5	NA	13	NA	TGTGCCAGCAGTTTGCGGGGGGATCAGCCCCAGCATTTT	CASSLRGDQPQHF
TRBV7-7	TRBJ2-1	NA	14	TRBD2	TGTGCTAGCAGCTTATTTGGCGGGAGTAATGAGCAGTTCTTC	CASSLFGGSNEQFF
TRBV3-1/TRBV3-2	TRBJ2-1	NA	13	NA	TGTGCCAGCAGCCAACATACGACAGGTTTTCTGTTCTTC	CASSQHTTGFLFF
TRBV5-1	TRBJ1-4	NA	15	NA	TGCGCCAGCAGCTTGGAAGAGCCTTTTAATGAAAAACTGTTTTTT	CASSLEEPFNEKLFF